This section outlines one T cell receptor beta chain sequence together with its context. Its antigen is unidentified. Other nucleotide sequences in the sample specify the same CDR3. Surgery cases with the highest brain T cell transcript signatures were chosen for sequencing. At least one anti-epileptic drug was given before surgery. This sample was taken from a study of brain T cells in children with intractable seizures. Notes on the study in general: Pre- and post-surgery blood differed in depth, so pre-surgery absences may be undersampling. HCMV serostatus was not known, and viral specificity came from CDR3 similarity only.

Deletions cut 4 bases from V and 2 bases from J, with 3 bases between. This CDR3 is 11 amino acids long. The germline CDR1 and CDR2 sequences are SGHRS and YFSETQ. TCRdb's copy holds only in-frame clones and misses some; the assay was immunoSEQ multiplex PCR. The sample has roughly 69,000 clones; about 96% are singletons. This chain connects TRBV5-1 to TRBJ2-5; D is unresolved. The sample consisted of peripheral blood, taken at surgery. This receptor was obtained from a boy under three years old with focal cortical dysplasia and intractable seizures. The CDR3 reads CASSLQETQYF. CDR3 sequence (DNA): TGCGCCAGCAGCCTACAAGAGACCCAGTACTTC.